The rows below give T cell receptor beta chains drawn from one sample of a study of T cells in Graves' hyperthyroidism and ophthalmopathy. One entry per CDR3 protein results from TCRdb running MiXCR on the multiplex PCR reads. The table includes 250,000 to 300,000 distinct CDR3 sequences, roughly 15% detected once. The sample consisted of blood. The source is a woman in her thirties or forties with Graves' hyperthyroidism. Both conserved end residues are part of each CDR3. Fields, in order: CDR3 DNA, CDR3 protein, D gene, clone size, J gene, V gene, CDR3 length. The D gene is left open where the match is weak. The size field is filled for only some rows; it gives once, few, many or a size class.

TGTGCCAGCAGCTTGGAGATCCCGAACGGCTACACCTTC	CASSLEIPNGYTF	.	many	TRBJ1-2	TRBV5-6	13
TGTGCCAGCAGTCGGACGGGAAGAGACACGACCGGGGAGCTGTTTTTT	CASSRTGRDTTGELFF	.	.	TRBJ2-2	TRBV2	16
TGTGCCAGCAGCGTGGGCTCGGGGAGCGAGCAGTACTTC	CASSVGSGSEQYF	.	many	TRBJ2-7	TRBV7-9	13
TGTGCCAGCACCCTGACAGGGGGGATGGAGCCCCAGCATTTT	CASTLTGGMEPQHF	TRBD1	many	TRBJ1-5	TRBV6-1	14
TGTGCCTGGAGTCGAGACAACACTGAAGCTTTCTTT	CAWSRDNTEAFF	.	many	TRBJ1-1	TRBV30	12
TGTGCCAGCACCCCCGTCCCGGGGGGGGAGCAGTACTTC	CASTPVPGGEQYF	TRBD2	many	TRBJ2-7	TRBV12-3/TRBV12-4	13
TGTGCCAGCAGCGACCGGGACATTTCCTACAATGAGCAGTTCTTC	CASSDRDISYNEQFF	.	many	TRBJ2-1	TRBV11-2	15
TGTGCCAGCAGCCAAGATCACTCACCCCTCCACTTT	CASSQDHSPLHF	.	many	TRBJ1-6	TRBV3-1	12
TGTGCCAGCAGTTACTCGGGGGGGTACGGAGGCAGGACTGAAGCTTTCTTT	CASSYSGGYGGRTEAFF	.	many	TRBJ1-1	TRBV6-5	17
TGCGCCAGCAGCTTGGTTAGCGGGAGGGACGAGCAGTACTTC	CASSLVSGRDEQYF	TRBD2	few	TRBJ2-7	TRBV5-1	14